This record covers a single T cell receptor beta chain. No antigen is known for it. No clone much larger than this one lies a single base away; base qualities are absent. These data originate in a study of control samples from healthy donors and cancer patients (dated by TCRdb to the early 2020s). Library preparation used the immunoSEQ multiplex PCR assay. Not all clones reach the TCRdb copy of this immuneACCESS table, which keeps in-frame sequences only. Checked studies attribute under half of the gap to unresolved V genes and leave the rest unexplained. The sample table holds 150,000 to 200,000 clones, of which 85% to 90% were seen once. Jointly, the top ten make up less than 2% of the sample. The CDR3 runs 14 amino acids, cysteine and phenylalanine included. Only the CDR3 portion is preserved as DNA: 42 bases, with reading frame beginning at the first base. The germline V gene (reference sequence) sets CDR1 to SGHKS and CDR2 to YYEKEE. V and J are truncated by 2 bases and 0 bases respectively, leaving an intervening sequence of 6 bases.

The sequence joins TRBV5-5 to TRBJ1-5, with no confidently assigned D gene. Sequenced input: blood. The sequence derives from a man younger than 35 in good health. The CDR3 in this case is CASSFFDSNQPQHF. The sequenced DNA is TGTGCCAGCAGCTTCTTCGATAGCAATCAGCCCCAGCATTTT.